Below are 13 T cell receptor beta chains sequenced from a single sample in a study of Graves' ophthalmopathy and Graves' hyperthyroidism. Amplification of TCR beta CDR3 regions used RNA transcripts. An opening RT-PCR round employed HTBI primers and preceded a second-round multiplex PCR. TCRdb ran MiXCR on the multiplex PCR reads and lists one entry per CDR3 protein. This repertoire shows about 380,000 distinct CDR3 sequences, 15% found once; its top ten account for 7%. Sequencing was carried out using peripheral blood. All receptors come from a woman aged 18-29 years with stable Graves' hyperthyroidism.

This clonotype was picked up many times. This chain uses TRBV6-1 with TRBJ1-5, with D hard to call. V was pared by 8 bases and J by 5 bases, with 10 bases between. Germline V gene data show CDR1 as MNHNS and CDR2 as SASEGT. The CDR3 runs to 12 residues. The chain's CDR3 is CASGGADQPQHF. The CDR3 coding sequence is TGTGCCAGCGGTGGAGCCGATCAGCCCCAGCATTTT.

The chain joins TRBV7-8 to TRBJ1-2; D gene unclear. The V and J ends lost 1 base and 4 bases respectively, with 13 bases between them. Germline CDR1 is SGHVS and CDR2 is FQNEAQ. CDR3 length: 15 amino acids. This CDR3 is CASSLGAPELYGYTF. The CDR3 nucleotides read TGTGCCAGCAGCTTAGGGGCTCCCGAACTCTATGGCTACACCTTC.

This clonotype was recorded many times. The chain's CDR3 is CSARDNRGGNTGELFF. The CDR3 nucleotides read TGCAGTGCTAGAGATAACCGGGGGGGGAACACCGGGGAGCTGTTTTTT. The chain uses TRBV20-1 and TRBJ2-2; 8 nucleotides agree with TRBD2. With 0 bases clipped from V and 1 base from J, the junction kept 4 bases outside the gene matches. Germline assignment: CDR1 DFQATT and CDR2 SNEGSKA (reference sequence). The CDR3 spans 16 residues.

This chain joins TRBV5-4 and TRBJ1-5, with D possibly TRBD1 on 5 matching bases. Germline-derived CDR1 and CDR2 are SGHNT and YYREEE (reference sequence). This CDR3 is 17 amino acids long. Deletions cut 0 bases from V and 5 bases from J, with 18 bases between. The CDR3 protein is CASSLAGTPDFHQPQHF. DNA of the CDR3: TGTGCCAGCAGCTTGGCAGGGACTCCTGACTTCCATCAGCCCCAGCATTTT.

The rearrangement joins TRBV4-1 to TRBJ2-7, with D possibly being TRBD2 (6 bases). The CDR3 is 16 residues long. Trimming pared 3 bases from V and 5 bases from J, leaving 20 bases between. CDR1 is MGHRA and CDR2 is YSYEKL in the germline V gene. CDR3 bases: TGCGCCAGCAGCCAGGGCAGCGGGCCCCGGGGCGACGAGCAGTACTTC. Translating gives CASSQGSGPRGDEQYF.

This clonotype was observed a few times. A much larger clonotype is one base distant, so this may be a read error. The chain employs TRBV12-3 or TRBV12-4 and TRBJ2-7; TRBD1 agrees at 9 bases. The V segment lost 6 bases and the J segment 6 bases; nucleotides outside the gene matches: 9. The CDR3 has 14 residues. The CDR3 region is CASSSGTGTCEQYF. CDR3 DNA: TGTGCCAGCAGCTCCGGGACAGGGACCTGCGAGCAGTACTTC.

Concerning this clonotype: The junction departs from the called germline gene at one end, perhaps through a read error. The chain joins TRBV6-1 to TRBJ1-1; no clear D. There are 14 residues in the CDR3. CDR1 MNHNS and CDR2 SASEGT come from the germline V gene. The CDR3, as DNA: TGTGCCAGCATCCGCGGCAGCATGAACACCGAAGCTGTCTTT. It yields the protein CASIRGSMNTEAVF.

The chain employs TRBV19 and TRBJ2-6; possible D gene TRBD2, 5 bases. This CDR3 contains 18 residues. V gave up 3 bases and J gave up 0 bases, with 15 bases separating them. CDR1 is LNHDA and CDR2 is SQIVND in the germline V gene (reference sequence). CDR3: CASSITGNSFSGANVLTF. The CDR3 DNA follows: TGTGCCAGTAGTATTACCGGGAATTCGTTCTCTGGGGCCAACGTCCTGACTTTC.

This clonotype was observed many times. The genes are TRBV12-3 or TRBV12-4 and TRBJ1-1, with TRBD1 as a possible D gene (5 bases). V lost 4 bases and J lost 11, with 20 bases in between. CDR3 length equals 14 residues. CDR3 bases: TGTGCCAGCAGTTATACCGGGACGGGGGGGAGGGCTTTCTTT. Translation gives CASSYTGTGGRAFF.

This clonotype has just a few counts. One end of the junction fails to match germline, which may point to a read error. This chain uses TRBV29-1 with TRBJ2-5, with 9 positions matching TRBD1. The CDR3 totals 15 residues. Looked up from germline, CDR1 is SQVTM and CDR2 is ANQGSEA. The CDR3 DNA follows: TGCAGCGCTGAAGCCGACAGGGGGTTTGGAGAGACCCAGTACTTC. This translates into CSAEADRGFGETQYF.

This clonotype was detected ten times or more. One junction end does not reproduce the germline sequence, and a read error may be involved. This chain uses TRBV7-2 with TRBJ1-5; maybe TRBD1 (5 bases). Germline lookup yields CDR1 SGHTA and CDR2 FQGNSA. The CDR3 is made up of 15 amino acids. In DNA form, the CDR3 reads TGTGCCAGCACCTTATACCGGGGGGGGAATCAGCCCCAGCATTTT. Its translation: CASTLYRGGNQPQHF.

This clonotype showed up many times. The rearrangement joins TRBV7-8 to TRBJ2-7; D is uncertain. V was pared by 2 bases and J by 1 base, with 15 bases between. Germline loops: CDR1 SGHVS, CDR2 FQNEAQ. This CDR3 comprises 16 residues. The CDR3 spells CASSLTSVGPSYEQYF. The CDR3 DNA follows: TGTGCCAGCAGCTTAACATCAGTAGGGCCATCCTACGAGCAGTACTTC.

This clonotype was seen repeatedly, ten times or more. This chain connects TRBV6-1 to TRBJ2-7, with D unresolved. The ends were cut back, 2 bases at V and 0 bases at J, with 11 bases in the middle. The CDR3 is 15 amino acids. The V gene's germline CDR1 is MNHNS and CDR2 SASEGT. The CDR3: CASSESTKASYEQYF. The CDR3 DNA sequence: TGTGCCAGCAGTGAATCGACGAAAGCCTCCTACGAGCAGTACTTC.